Detailed here is one TCR beta chain. Its antigen is not yet known. The sample holds no much larger clone one base away, and base qualities are not on file. This entry comes from a study of blood T cells in healthy people across ages (dated by TCRdb to between 2015 and 2016). As for the study more broadly: In model experiments, roughly one uniquely barcoded TCR beta cDNA molecule per two T cells was captured by template switching. Age-related changes in TCR beta repertoire diversity were measured in the study by deep sequencing normalized with unique cDNA molecular identifiers. To avoid experimental bias, donors of different ages were spread randomly across the sequencing lanes. Four age groups were formed from the donors: young (average about 16 years), middle-aged (more than 35), aged (under 70) and long-lived (more than 75). Using the same blood draw, the study looked at two additional independent replicas of 1 million unique cDNA reads for two donors, one aged 18 to 30 and the other aged 80 or older. Results the study describes overall, beyond this receptor: Because donor CMV infection status was unknown, age-related changes in expanded clonotypes were potentially confounded. As age increased, observed TCR beta diversity per million T cells dropped in a roughly linear way, and a significant reduction was already evident by age roughly 40. Compared with the aged group, the long-lived group had more naive CD4+ T cells, fewer expanded clones and increased TCR diversity, a pattern suggesting age selection. A strong correlation was found between observed TCR beta diversity and the percentage of naive T cells measured by flow cytometry. Estimates of total diversity from one million sequenced T cells were regarded as lower bounds and underestimates. Since profiling was done on bulk unsorted PBMCs, naive and antigen-experienced compartments could not be conclusively compared.

Libraries were built with 5' RACE. Data came from an Illumina HiSeq 2500. A second about 7 to 12 cycle PCR used a sample-barcoded 5' primer and a J-beta primer mix. A template-switch 5' adaptor carrying 12 random nucleotides introduced a unique molecular identifier onto each TCR beta cDNA molecule. Each sample yielded at least 2.5 million CDR3-containing paired-end reads. All of the RNA was converted into first-strand cDNA using the Mint cDNA synthesis kit, with a TRBC-specific oligonucleotide serving as the primer. All cDNA was treated with uracil-DNA glycosylase and then went through a first 18-cycle PCR with the universal primers M1SS and BC2_uni_R. The published analysis was carried out like this. Normalization of each sample was performed by random selection of 1 million high-quality reads, each carrying a distinct molecular identifier. Instead of being binned into consensus sequences, reads that shared molecular identifiers were thrown out. MiTCR, run with a Q25 quality threshold and the strictest error-elimination algorithm, handled CDR3 identification, clonotype clustering and error correction. A nonparametric unseen species model using Euler transformation provided a lower-bound estimate of total TCR beta diversity. In TCRdb, the public reads were trimmed at Q25 with fastp and aligned with MiXCR, with productive beta chains retained. Here each entry gathers all rows of one CDR3 protein and keeps the most common genes and DNA. These V and J calls originate from TCRdb's pipeline instead of the authors' own analysis. Recorded for this sample are around 1,600,000 distinct CDR3 sequences; 35% to 45% of them occurred a single time. Roughly 3.7% of the sample is taken by the ten largest.

Systemically healthy Caucasian individuals from Russia, 35 to 40 in total and aged roughly 6 to 100 years, were included as donors. Each donor gave approximately 9.3 milliliters of peripheral blood, collected into EDTA-treated Vacutainer tubes. Ficoll-Paque density-gradient centrifugation was used to isolate PBMCs, with at least 7 million obtained per sample. Trizol reagent was used to extract total RNA from the PBMCs, yielding at least 5.5 micrograms per sample. Naive CD45RAhigh/CD27high T cell percentages were measured by flow cytometry on a PBMC aliquot from every donor. The sequencing input was blood. This receptor was taken from a woman between 18 and 29 years old in good health.

This receptor carries the CDR3 CSVARLAETQYF. DNA sequence: TGCAGCGTTGCGCGCCTAGCAGAGACCCAGTACTTC. The chain couples TRBV29-1 to TRBJ2-5; a weak D assignment points to TRBD2 (5 bases agree). CDR1 SQVTM and CDR2 ANQGSEA were looked up in the germline V gene. Including the terminal cysteine and phenylalanine, the CDR3 comprises 12 residues. Of the read, only the CDR3 DNA is kept; its 36 bases are in frame from base 1. Relative to germline, V is 4 bases shorter and J is 4 bases shorter, with 10 bases between their ends.